This is a list of T cell receptor beta chains from one sample in a study of blood T cell repertoires in COVID-19. Only in-frame clones appear in the TCRdb table, and some are missing; sequencing was by immunoSEQ multiplex PCR. Of under 250,000 clones listed, approximately 85% are singletons. Material for sequencing was peripheral blood. The receptors come from a woman between 65 and 79 years old with acute or convalescent COVID-19. CDR3s include the opening cysteine and the closing phenylalanine or tryptophan. Each record gives: clone size, D gene, V gene, J gene, CDR3 DNA, CDR3 protein. The D gene is left open where the match is weak. Size tells how often a clone was seen (once, few, many) or the class of an expanded clone, and some rows leave it out.

>-|TRBD2|TRBV5-1|TRBJ2-3
TGCGCCAGCAGCTCAGGACTAGCGCCCGATACGCAGTATTTT
CASSSGLAPDTQYF
>-|-|TRBV7-9|TRBJ1-1
TGTGCCAGCAGGTTGACACAGGCAATGAACACTGAAGCTTTCTTT
CASRLTQAMNTEAFF
>-|-|TRBV6-5|TRBJ1-2
TGTGCCAGCAGTTACGGAAGACACTTTGGCTACACCTTC
CASSYGRHFGYTF
>-|-|TRBV27|TRBJ1-2
TGTGCCAGCAGTACCAGGACTGGAAACTATGGCTACACCTTC
CASSTRTGNYGYTF
>-|TRBD1|TRBV6-5|TRBJ2-1
TGTGCCAGCCATGCGGAGACAGGGAGATACAATGAGCAGTTCTTC
CASHAETGRYNEQFF
>-|TRBD1|TRBV5-1|TRBJ1-1
TGCGCCAGCAGCTTGGCACCCGGGACAGGGACTCTGCGCACTGAAGCTTTCTTT
CASSLAPGTGTLRTEAFF
>few|TRBD1|TRBV3-1/TRBV3-2|TRBJ2-6
TGTGCCAGCAGCCAAGGCCGTAGGGGACAGGGGGCGCAGGGGGCCAACGTCCTGACTTTC
CASSQGRRGQGAQGANVLTF
>few|TRBD2|TRBV12-5|TRBJ2-1
TGTGCTAGTGGTTTGGAGGGAGGTTGGGGGGGACAGTTCTTC
CASGLEGGWGGQFF
>-|-|TRBV30|TRBJ1-1
TGTGCCTGGAGCGGCTCTCCACAGGGTAGGGCTGAAGCTTTCTTT
CAWSGSPQGRAEAFF
>-|TRBD1|TRBV10-3|TRBJ1-1
TGTGCCATCAATGCAGGGGGGACTGAAGCTTTCTTT
CAINAGGTEAFF
>-|-|TRBV4-2|TRBJ2-1
TGTGCCAGCAGCCAAGAAGTCAGCTCCTACAATGAGCAGTTCTTC
CASSQEVSSYNEQFF
>-|-|TRBV24-1|TRBJ1-1
TGTGCCACCAGTGATTCGGGGGGAAAGAACACTGAAGCTTTCTTT
CATSDSGGKNTEAFF
>-|-|TRBV7-2|TRBJ2-5
TGTGCCAGCAGCGGGGCAGGGGTGCGACAAGAGACCCAGTACTTC
CASSGAGVRQETQYF
>-|-|TRBV28|TRBJ1-6
TGTGCCAGCAGTTTGTCAGGGGCGATCCTACCCCTCCACTTT
CASSLSGAILPLHF
>-|-|TRBV4-2|TRBJ2-7
TGTGCCAGCAGCCACGCAGGCAACTCCTACGAGCAGTACTTC
CASSHAGNSYEQYF
>-|TRBD2|TRBV4-2|TRBJ2-1
TGTGCCAGCAGCCAAGTGGGGACTAGCGGTTACAATGAGCAGTTCTTC
CASSQVGTSGYNEQFF
>-|TRBD1|TRBV5-4|TRBJ2-7
TGTGCCAGCAGCTTTAGGGACAGGGTGATCCACGAGCAGTACTTC
CASSFRDRVIHEQYF
>-|TRBD1|TRBV6-2/TRBV6-3|TRBJ2-2
TGTGCCAGCAGCCGACAGGGTCGTACCGGGGAGCTGTTTTTT
CASSRQGRTGELFF
>few|TRBD1|TRBV30|TRBJ1-2
TGTGCCTGGTCCCGGGACAGGGGAGGAAATGGCTACACCTTC
CAWSRDRGGNGYTF
>-|-|TRBV20-1|TRBJ1-1
TGCAGTGCTTCACAGTACACTGAAGCTTTCTTT
CSASQYTEAFF
>-|-|TRBV5-1|TRBJ1-3
TGCGCCAGCAGCTCGGGACACCGAGACCCGAACACCATATATTTT
CASSSGHRDPNTIYF
>-|-|TRBV10-3|TRBJ2-7
TGTGCCATCAGTGACCAGTCTTACGAGCAGTACTTC
CAISDQSYEQYF
>-|-|TRBV3-1/TRBV3-2|TRBJ1-1
TGTGCCAGCACCCCGGGGGGGAGGGACACTGAAGCTTTCTTT
CASTPGGRDTEAFF
>-|-|TRBV3-1/TRBV3-2|TRBJ2-7
TGTGCCAGCAGCCAAGTCCGGCATTGGCGGTCGAACGAGCAGTACTTC
CASSQVRHWRSNEQYF
>-|-|TRBV23-1|TRBJ1-6
TGCGCCAGTCTCCGGTGGGGCCTTCCGAGTTCACCCCTCCACTTT
CASLRWGLPSSPLHF
>-|-|TRBV2|TRBJ1-2
TGTGCCAGCAGTGTTTATAAGGGGGATGGCTACACCTTC
CASSVYKGDGYTF
>-|TRBD1|TRBV7-2|TRBJ1-5
TGTGCCAGCAGCTCCCGACAGGGACAGCCCCAGCATTTT
CASSSRQGQPQHF
>-|TRBD1|TRBV7-6|TRBJ2-7
TGTGCCAGCAGCGACGGACAGGGTTCCTACGAGCAGTACTTC
CASSDGQGSYEQYF
>-|-|TRBV3-1/TRBV3-2|TRBJ1-4
TGTGCCAGCAGCCGTGATGGGGGGTTAAATGAAAAACTGTTTTTT
CASSRDGGLNEKLFF
>once|-|TRBV4-1|TRBJ1-2
TGCGCCAGCAGCCAAGGTCCGACCAGGCCCGGCTCGTATGGCTACACCTTC
CASSQGPTRPGSYGYTF
>-|-|TRBV28|TRBJ1-1
TGTGCCAGCAGTCCCCAGCACAGGGTAGAAGCTTTCTTT
CASSPQHRVEAFF
>-|-|TRBV10-3|TRBJ1-2
TGTGCCATCAGTGACGAGGAGGGCTATGGCTACACCTTC
CAISDEEGYGYTF
>-|-|TRBV6-1|TRBJ1-2
TGTGCCAGCAGTGACCGTTCTAGCTACACCTTC
CASSDRSSYTF
>-|-|TRBV2|TRBJ2-3
TGTGCCAGCAGAAGGGACACCCGCACAGATACGCAGTATTTT
CASRRDTRTDTQYF
>-|-|TRBV18|TRBJ2-6
TGTGCCAGCTCACCACCGTCATCCTCTGGGGCCAACGTCCTGACTTTC
CASSPPSSSGANVLTF
>-|-|TRBV12-3/TRBV12-4|TRBJ2-3
TGTGCCAGCAGTTTACTTACAGATACGCAGTATTTT
CASSLLTDTQYF
>-|-|TRBV3-1/TRBV3-2|TRBJ2-2
TGTGCCAGCAGCCAGTTCACCGGGACACTGAACACCGGGGAGCTGTTTTTT
CASSQFTGTLNTGELFF
>-|TRBD1|TRBV6-1|TRBJ1-6
TGTGCCAGCAGTGATACGGGACAGGGAATGAGCTCCTATAATTCACCCCTCCACTTT
CASSDTGQGMSSYNSPLHF
>-|TRBD1|TRBV7-2|TRBJ2-4
TGTGCCAGCAGCTTATACAGGGGGCAGGACATTCAGTACTTC
CASSLYRGQDIQYF
>once|TRBD1|TRBV6-1|TRBJ1-5
TGTGCCAGCAGTGATACAGGGGGTAGGGGACAGCCCCAGCATTTT
CASSDTGGRGQPQHF
>-|-|TRBV7-2|TRBJ2-5
TGTGCCAGCAGCACACGGACAGCGAAGACCCAGTACTTC
CASSTRTAKTQYF
>-|TRBD2|TRBV6-2/TRBV6-3|TRBJ2-3
TGTGCCAGCAGCCGGGGACTAGCGGGGGCCGCAGATACGCAGTATTTT
CASSRGLAGAADTQYF
>-|TRBD1|TRBV27|TRBJ2-3
TGTGCCAGCAGTTGGGGACAGTTAGATACGCAGTATTTT
CASSWGQLDTQYF
>few|-|TRBV7-9|TRBJ1-5
TGTGCCAGCAGCATTACAGACAATCAGCCCCAGCATTTT
CASSITDNQPQHF
>-|-|TRBV11-2|TRBJ1-1
TGTGCCAGCAGCCAAACACCGAACACTGAAGCTTTCTTT
CASSQTPNTEAFF
>-|TRBD1|TRBV7-2|TRBJ2-7
TGTGCCAGCAGCCGGGACAGCAGCCTCCTTTACGAGCAGTACTTC
CASSRDSSLLYEQYF
>-|-|TRBV20-1|TRBJ2-7
TGCAGTGCTTTCGGGTCCTACGAGCAGTACTTC
CSAFGSYEQYF
>once|TRBD1|TRBV6-5|TRBJ1-1
TGTGCCAGCAGTTACCGACAGGGGGCAAGAACTGAAGCTTTCTTT
CASSYRQGARTEAFF
>-|TRBD1|TRBV29-1|TRBJ2-5
TGCAGCGTTGAGACAGGGGTGGAGACCCAGTACTTC
CSVETGVETQYF
>-|-|TRBV28|TRBJ1-2
TGTGCCAGCAGTTCACAGGGAAGGGAGGGCTACACCTTC
CASSSQGREGYTF
>-|-|TRBV29-1|TRBJ2-5
TGCAGCGTTGTACTCGGAAGGGGGGGGACCCAGTACTTC
CSVVLGRGGTQYF
>once|-|TRBV7-8|TRBJ2-5
TGTGCCAGCAGCCAAGGACAAGGGACATCTCAAGAGACCCAGTACTTC
CASSQGQGTSQETQYF
>-|-|TRBV7-9|TRBJ1-1
TGTGCCAGCAGCACACAAAGCTCAGGGGTGGGGGAAGCTTTCTTT
CASSTQSSGVGEAFF
>-|TRBD2|TRBV5-1|TRBJ2-7
TGCGCCAGCAGCATAGCGGGGGCGATCTCTTACGAGCAGTACTTC
CASSIAGAISYEQYF
>-|-|TRBV19|TRBJ1-5
TGTGCCAGTATGGGGACACGGACTAGCAATCAGCCCCAGCATTTT
CASMGTRTSNQPQHF
>few|TRBD1|TRBV28|TRBJ2-7
TGTGCCAGCAGTCCGCCCGGGACAGGGGTCCTCGAGCAGTACTTC
CASSPPGTGVLEQYF
>-|-|TRBV15|TRBJ1-1
TGTGCCACCAGCAGAGTAATTAGGGGGACTGAAGCTTTCTTT
CATSRVIRGTEAFF
>-|-|TRBV2|TRBJ2-4
TGTGCCAGCAGTGAAGTTTTCGGCGACACCCTGCCGTACTTC
CASSEVFGDTLPYF